The text below deals with one TCR beta chain. This entry belongs to a study of glioma-infiltrating T cells after dendritic cell vaccination. Across the study: Monocyte-derived dendritic cells, cultured roughly 7 days with IL-4 and GM-CSF, were pulsed with autologous tumor lysate.

Germline-derived CDR1 and CDR2 are MGHRA and YSYEKL. V was clipped by 6 bases and J by 4 bases; unmatched bases: 7. The CDR3 sequence is 15 residues long. Input was roughly 2.2 ug genomic DNA, or all available if less. Amplification used 60 V beta primers and 13 J beta primers. The assay was immunoSEQ multiplex PCR, and TCRdb's table has in-frame clones only and misses some. This sample has about 99,000 clones, with about four fifths found just once. The receptor was derived from a human donor with glioblastoma. Sequenced here: blood, sampled before dendritic cell vaccination. This rearrangement joins TRBV4-1 to TRBJ1-1; 11 bases line up with TRBD1. The CDR3 region has the DNA TGCGCCAGCAGACTTCCCGGGACAGGGGGCACTGAAGCTTTCTTT. Amino acid sequence: CASRLPGTGGTEAFF.